This T cell receptor (beta chain) was obtained from a study of Tregs in tolerant kidney transplant recipients. As regards this clone: Its antigen is currently unknown. The read falls 3 residues short of the CDR3 end, and the missing part is taken from the germline J gene.

General study results and limits: Expanding Tregs on activated donor B cells appeared to best identify donor-specific TCRbeta clones.

The table came from immunoSEQ multiplex PCR; TCRdb's copy has only in-frame clones and leaves some out. This repertoire comprises about 30,000 clones; its ten largest clones make up approximately 15%. This CDR3 comprises 13 residues. V was trimmed by 4 bases and J by 0 bases, leaving 10 bases between them. Germline V lookup: CDR1 DFQATT, CDR2 SNEGSKA (reference sequence). Sequencing used CD8+ T cells from blood, obtained before the transplant. The TCR originated in a human donor who received a combined kidney and bone marrow transplant. The J gene is TRBJ2-7, the V gene TRBV20-1; TRBD1 might be the D (5 bases). The DNA read from the CDR3 is TGCAGTGCTACAGGGTACCTCTCCTACGAG. Translation gives CSATGYLSYE. The whole CDR3 region reads CSATGYLSYEQYF.